This T cell receptor beta chain came from a study of T cell repertoires in cytomegalovirus infection. In the study overall: The authors used CMV epitopes that were HLA-C-restricted (recently identified) and HLA-B-restricted (well studied). Signatures in public TCR beta sequences pointed to both CMV infection and matching HLA type.

TCRdb used MiXCR to reprocess the reads, holding one entry per CDR3 protein. The repertoire has hundreds of thousands of distinct CDR3 sequences, around a third of them found once; the top ten carry roughly an eighth. CDR3 size: 13 residues. The germline gives CDR1 WSHSY, CDR2 SAAADI. On this clonotype: No antigen is known for it. One end of the junction does not line up with germline, which may come from a read error.

Findings of the study overall: Ex vivo, HLA-C-restricted CMV-specific TCR beta clonotypes prevailed over the rest of the response. Carriage of CMV together with the relevant HLA was identifiable through cumulative public TCR beta family frequency.

The chain joins TRBV10-2 to TRBJ1-4, with D hard to call. Sample: cultured CD8+ T cells from PBMCs, taken from culture after CMV antigen stimulation. The TCR sequence derives from a human donor in good health (CMV status not recorded). Some clones in this sample may be carry-over from other donors' samples. This chain's CDR3 is CASMFPTNEKLFF. The CDR3, as DNA: TGTGCCAGCATGTTCCCAACTAATGAAAAACTGTTTTTT.